Below, one T cell receptor beta chain is given with its context. The antigen remains undetermined. Produced via immunoSEQ multiplex PCR; TCRdb's table is partial and in-frame only. The sample has 350,000 or so clones, 86% seen once. This sample stems from a study of cytomegalovirus exposure and HLA in healthy donors. Whole-study results and caveats: Subsequent analysis found a tendency for first-cohort TCR clusters to co-occur within the 120 validation repertoires.

Losses at the gene ends were 3 bases for V and 4 bases for J; bases not matched to a gene: 5. Germline loops: CDR1 SGHTA, CDR2 FQGNSA. This CDR3 region has 15 residues. Sequenced material: PBMCs. The receptor was isolated from a woman under 30 in good health and CMV-seronegative. The V call is TRBV7-2, the J call TRBJ1-5; TRBD1 matches 8 bases. The DNA of the CDR3 is TGTGCCAGCAGCTTCCTCGGACAGGGAAATCAGCCCCAGCATTTT. Translated: CASSFLGQGNQPQHF.